The text below deals with one T cell receptor beta chain. Its antigen is unidentified. The sample comes from a study of T cell responses to AZD1222 COVID-19 vaccine. The CDR3 runs to 12 residues. The germline V and J ends were trimmed by 2 bases and 6 bases, with 8 bases remaining between them. The germline V gene encodes CDR1 GTSNPN and CDR2 SVGIG (reference sequence). Broader study findings: Repertoires were sampled only after the peak T cell response. Increased Spike-specific TCR breadth and depth were observed after two AZD1222 doses. Baseline testing showed seropositivity in only six or seven AZD1222 recipients. Clonal diversity may have been underestimated, and the donors were mostly white British, with more females than males.

TCRdb's copy holds only in-frame clones and misses some; the assay was immunoSEQ multiplex PCR. The table has around 130,000 clones, approximately 83% seen once. The sample consisted of peripheral blood, taken on day 0 of AZD1222 vaccination. The rearrangement links TRBV30 to TRBJ1-5; D gene uncertain. The receptor's source is an adult in good health. The CDR3 sequence is CAWSRGRQPQHF. DNA of the CDR3: TGTGCCTGGAGTCGGGGTCGTCAGCCCCAGCATTTT. Together with reference TRBV30 and TRBJ1-5, the CDR3 gives the full variable domain: SQTIHQWPATLVQPVGSPLSLECTVEGTSNPNLYWYRQAAGRGLQLLFYSVGIGQISSEVPQNLSASRPQDRQFILSSKKLLLSDSGFYLCAWSRGRQPQHFGDGTRLSIL.